This T cell receptor beta chain was documented in a study of OX40 agonist ivuxolimab in advanced cancers. The method was immunoSEQ multiplex PCR; TCRdb's version includes in-frame clones alone and lacks a portion of them. The sample lists roughly 79,000 clones, less than 95% occurring once. Trimming removed 1 base from V and 1 base from J, with 10 bases in between. Germline CDR1 is LNHDA and CDR2 is SQIVND (reference sequence). The CDR3 consists of 15 residues. Study-wide findings and caveats: With doses of 0.1-3.0 mg/kg, partial responders showed among the lowest clonal expansion.

Note on this clone: Its antigen remains unknown.

The sequencing here drew on CD4+ or CD8+ T cells sorted from blood, taken in a trial of the OX40 agonist ivuxolimab. V gene TRBV19 combines with J gene TRBJ1-1; D gene ambiguous. The receptor was isolated from an adult with an advanced solid tumor such as melanoma, head and neck, liver or kidney cancer. As DNA, the CDR3 is TGTGCCAGTAGTATAGCTGCGGGGTCGAACACTGAAGCTTTCTTT. Translated: CASSIAAGSNTEAFF. The complete variable domain, with remaining parts taken from reference TRBV19 and TRBJ1-1, reads DGGITQSPKYLFRKEGQNVTLSCEQNLNHDAMYWYRQDPGQGLRLIYYSQIVNDFQKGDIAEGYSVSREKKESFPLTVTSAQKNPTAFYLCASSIAAGSNTEAFFGQGTRLTVV.